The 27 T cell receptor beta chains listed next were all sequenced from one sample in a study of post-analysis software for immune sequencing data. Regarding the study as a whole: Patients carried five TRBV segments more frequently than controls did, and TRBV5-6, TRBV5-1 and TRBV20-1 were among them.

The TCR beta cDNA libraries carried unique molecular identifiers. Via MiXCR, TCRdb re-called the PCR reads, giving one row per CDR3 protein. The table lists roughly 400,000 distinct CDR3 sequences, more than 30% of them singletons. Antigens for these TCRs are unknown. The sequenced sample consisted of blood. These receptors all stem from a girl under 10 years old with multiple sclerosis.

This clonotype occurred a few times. The CDR3 nucleotides are TGTGCCAGCAGCGGCGGGGTCCATCAGCCCCAGCATTTT. Translating gives CASSGGVHQPQHF. The genes are TRBV14 and TRBJ1-5; D is uncertain. V was cut by 5 bases and J by 5 bases, with 10 bases left in between. Germline lookup yields CDR1 SGHDN and CDR2 FVKESK. The CDR3 covers 13 residues. The variable domain in full, completed from reference TRBV14 and TRBJ1-5, reads EAGVTQFPSHSVIEKGQTVTLRCDPISGHDNLYWYRRVMGKEIKFLLHFVKESKQDESGMPNNRFLAERTGGTYSTLKVQPAELEDSGVYFCASSGGVHQPQHFGDGTRLSIL.

The CDR3 region is CASSSSGSNTDTQYF. In DNA form, the CDR3 reads TGTGCCAGCAGCAGTAGCGGGAGTAACACAGATACGCAGTATTTT. The chain couples TRBV12-3 or TRBV12-4 to TRBJ2-3, with 9 bases that match TRBD2. Losses at the gene ends were 6 bases for V and 2 bases for J; bases not matched to a gene: 6. This CDR3 has 15 residues.

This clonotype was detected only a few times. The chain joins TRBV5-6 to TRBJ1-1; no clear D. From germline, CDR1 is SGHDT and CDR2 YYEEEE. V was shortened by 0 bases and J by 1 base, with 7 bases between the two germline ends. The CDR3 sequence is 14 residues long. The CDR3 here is CASSLGMGNTEAFF. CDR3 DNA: TGTGCCAGCAGCTTGGGAATGGGGAACACTGAAGCTTTCTTT.

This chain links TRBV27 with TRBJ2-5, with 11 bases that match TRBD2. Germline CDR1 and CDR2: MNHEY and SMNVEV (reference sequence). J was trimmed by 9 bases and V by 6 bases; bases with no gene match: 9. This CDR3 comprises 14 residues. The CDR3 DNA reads TGTGCCAGCAGCCTGACTAGCGGGGATGTGGCCCAGTACTTC. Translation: CASSLTSGDVAQYF.

CDR3 residues: CASSLAGGEFSYEQYF. The CDR3 region has the DNA TGTGCCAGCAGCTTAGCCGGCGGGGAGTTCTCCTACGAGCAGTACTTC. The V gene is TRBV7-2, the J gene TRBJ2-7, with D tentatively TRBD2 (6 bases). Germline V CDR1 and CDR2: SGHTA, FQGNSA. With 0 bases removed from V and 0 bases from J, the gap between germline ends came to 12 bases. The CDR3 length is 16 residues. The whole variable domain, remainder taken from reference TRBV7-2 and TRBJ2-7, is GAGVSQSPSNKVTEKGKDVELRCDPISGHTALYWYRQSLGQGLEFLIYFQGNSAPDKSGLPSDRFSAERTGGSVSTLTIQRTQQEDSAVYLCASSLAGGEFSYEQYFGPGTRLTVT.

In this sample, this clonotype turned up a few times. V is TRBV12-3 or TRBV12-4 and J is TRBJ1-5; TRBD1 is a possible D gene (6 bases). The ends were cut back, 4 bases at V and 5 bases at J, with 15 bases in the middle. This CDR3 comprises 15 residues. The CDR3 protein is CASSSGDRFDQPQHF. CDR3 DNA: TGTGCCAGCAGTTCCGGAGACAGGTTCGATCAGCCCCAGCATTTT.

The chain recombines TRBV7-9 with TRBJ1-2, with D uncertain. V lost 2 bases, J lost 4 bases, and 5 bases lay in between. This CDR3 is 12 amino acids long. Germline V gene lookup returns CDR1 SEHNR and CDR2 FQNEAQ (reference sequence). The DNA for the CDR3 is TGTGCCAGCAGCTTAAGTACCTATGGCTACACCTTC. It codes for CASSLSTYGYTF.

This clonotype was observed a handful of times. The CDR3 spells CATSRGIGGGTDTQYF. The CDR3 nucleotides read TGTGCCACCAGCAGGGGAATAGGTGGAGGCACAGATACGCAGTATTTT. This chain connects TRBV15 to TRBJ2-3; D is uncertain. The CDR3 loop spans 16 amino acids. Trimming shortened V by 3 bases and J by 1 base, and 14 bases separated the two germline ends. CDR1 and CDR2 from the germline V gene are LNHNV and YYDKDF (reference sequence).

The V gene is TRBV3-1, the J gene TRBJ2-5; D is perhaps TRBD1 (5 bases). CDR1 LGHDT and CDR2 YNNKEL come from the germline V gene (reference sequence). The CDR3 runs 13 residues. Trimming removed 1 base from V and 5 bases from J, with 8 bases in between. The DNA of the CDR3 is TGTGCCAGCAGCCAAGTCAGGGCGGAGACCCAGTACTTC. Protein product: CASSQVRAETQYF.

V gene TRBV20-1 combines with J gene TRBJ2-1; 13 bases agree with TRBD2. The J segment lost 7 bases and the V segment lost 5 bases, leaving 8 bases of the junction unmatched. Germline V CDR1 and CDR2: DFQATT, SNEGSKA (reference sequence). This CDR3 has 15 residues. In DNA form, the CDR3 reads TGCAGTGCTGTCCGTGGACTAGCGGGAGCGAATGAGCAGTTCTTC. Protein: CSAVRGLAGANEQFF.

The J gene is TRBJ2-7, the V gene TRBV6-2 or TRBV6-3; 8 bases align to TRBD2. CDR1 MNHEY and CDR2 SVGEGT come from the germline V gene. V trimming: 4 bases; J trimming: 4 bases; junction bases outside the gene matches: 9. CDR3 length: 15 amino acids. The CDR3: CASSSITSGRYEQYF. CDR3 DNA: TGTGCCAGCAGTTCGATCACTAGCGGACGATACGAGCAGTACTTC.

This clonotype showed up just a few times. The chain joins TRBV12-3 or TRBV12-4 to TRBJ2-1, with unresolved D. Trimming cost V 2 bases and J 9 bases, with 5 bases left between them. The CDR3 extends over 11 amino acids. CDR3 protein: CASSLRREQFF. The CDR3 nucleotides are TGTGCCAGCAGTTTACGACGTGAGCAGTTCTTC.

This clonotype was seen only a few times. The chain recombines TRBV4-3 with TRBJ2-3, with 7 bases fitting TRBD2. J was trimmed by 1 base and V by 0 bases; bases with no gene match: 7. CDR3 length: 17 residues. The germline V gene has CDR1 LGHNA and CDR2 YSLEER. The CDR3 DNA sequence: TGCGCCAGCAGCCAAGATAACGGCGGGAGAGGCACAGATACGCAGTATTTT. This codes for CASSQDNGGRGTDTQYF.

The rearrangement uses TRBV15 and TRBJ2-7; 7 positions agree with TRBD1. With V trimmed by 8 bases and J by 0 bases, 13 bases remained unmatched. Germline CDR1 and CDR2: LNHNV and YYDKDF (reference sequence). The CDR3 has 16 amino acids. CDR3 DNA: TGTGCCACCGGGCGAAACGACAGGGATTTCTCCTACGAGCAGTACTTC. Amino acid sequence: CATGRNDRDFSYEQYF.

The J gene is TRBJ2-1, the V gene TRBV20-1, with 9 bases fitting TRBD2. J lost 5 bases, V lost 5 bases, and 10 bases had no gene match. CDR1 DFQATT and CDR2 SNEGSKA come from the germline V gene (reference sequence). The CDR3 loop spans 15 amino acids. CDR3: CSAGYSGSTHNEQFF. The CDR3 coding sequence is TGCAGTGCTGGATATAGCGGGAGCACCCACAATGAGCAGTTCTTC.

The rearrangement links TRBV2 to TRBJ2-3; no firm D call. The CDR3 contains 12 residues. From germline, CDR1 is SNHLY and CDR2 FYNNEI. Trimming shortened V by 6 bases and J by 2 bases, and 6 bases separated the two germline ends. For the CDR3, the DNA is TGTGCCAGCAGGGAAAACACAGATACGCAGTATTTT. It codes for CASRENTDTQYF.

This CDR3 is CASRSGSALSPLHF. In DNA form, the CDR3 reads TGCGCCAGCAGGTCGGGGTCCGCTTTGTCACCCCTCCACTTT. The chain uses TRBV5-1 and TRBJ1-6; D is unclear. The CDR3 has 14 amino acids. The ends were cut back, 5 bases at V and 10 bases at J, with 16 bases in the middle. CDR1 and CDR2 from the germline V gene are SGHRS and YFSETQ.

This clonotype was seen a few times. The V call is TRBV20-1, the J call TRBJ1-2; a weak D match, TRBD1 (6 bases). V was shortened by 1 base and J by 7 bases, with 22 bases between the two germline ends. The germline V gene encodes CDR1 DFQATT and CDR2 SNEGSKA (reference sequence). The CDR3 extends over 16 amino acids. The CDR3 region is CSARVGRGHVKGGYTF. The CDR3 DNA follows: TGCAGTGCTAGAGTAGGCAGGGGCCACGTCAAGGGTGGCTACACCTTC.

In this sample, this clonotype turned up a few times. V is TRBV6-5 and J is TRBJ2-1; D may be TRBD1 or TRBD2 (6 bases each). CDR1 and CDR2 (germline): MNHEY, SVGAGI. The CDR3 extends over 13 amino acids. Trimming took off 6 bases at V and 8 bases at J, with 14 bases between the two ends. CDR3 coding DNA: TGTGCCAGCAGAGTTGCCGGGGGCGATGAGCAGTTCTTC. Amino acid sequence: CASRVAGGDEQFF.

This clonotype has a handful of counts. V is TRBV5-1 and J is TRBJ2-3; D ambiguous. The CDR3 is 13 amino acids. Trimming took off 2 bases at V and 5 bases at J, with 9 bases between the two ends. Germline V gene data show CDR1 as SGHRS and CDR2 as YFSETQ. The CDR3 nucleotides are TGCGCCAGCAGCTTCCCCGGCGGAGATACGCAGTATTTT. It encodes CASSFPGGDTQYF.

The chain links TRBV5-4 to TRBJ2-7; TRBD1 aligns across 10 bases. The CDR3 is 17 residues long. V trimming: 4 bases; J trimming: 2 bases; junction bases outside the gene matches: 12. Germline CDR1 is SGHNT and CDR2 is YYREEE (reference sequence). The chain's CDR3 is CASSPAQGQGGPYEQYF. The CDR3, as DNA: TGTGCCAGCAGCCCGGCTCAAGGACAGGGGGGCCCCTACGAGCAGTACTTC.

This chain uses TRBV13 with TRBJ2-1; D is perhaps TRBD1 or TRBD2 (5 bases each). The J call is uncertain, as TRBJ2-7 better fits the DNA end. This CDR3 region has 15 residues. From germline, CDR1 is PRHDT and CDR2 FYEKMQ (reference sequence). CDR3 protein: CASSLGSGPTYEQYF. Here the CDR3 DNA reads TGTGCCAGCAGCTTAGGCTCGGGGCCCACCTACGAGCAGTACTTC.

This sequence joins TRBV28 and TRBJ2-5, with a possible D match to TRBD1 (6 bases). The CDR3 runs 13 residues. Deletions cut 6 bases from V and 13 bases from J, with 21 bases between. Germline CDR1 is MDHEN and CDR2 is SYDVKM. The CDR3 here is CASSLTIYRDAYF. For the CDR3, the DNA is TGTGCCAGCAGCCTGACAATCTACAGGGATGCGTACTTC.

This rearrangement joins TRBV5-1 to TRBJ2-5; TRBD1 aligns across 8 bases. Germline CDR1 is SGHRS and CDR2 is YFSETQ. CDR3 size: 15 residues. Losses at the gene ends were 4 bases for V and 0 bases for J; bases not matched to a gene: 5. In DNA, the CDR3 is TGCGCCAGCAGCCCGGGACAGGCCAACCAAGAGACCCAGTACTTC. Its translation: CASSPGQANQETQYF. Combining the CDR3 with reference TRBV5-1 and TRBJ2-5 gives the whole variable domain KAGVTQTPRYLIKTRGQQVTLSCSPISGHRSVSWYQQTPGQGLQFLFEYFSETQRNKGNFPGRFSGRQFSNSRSEMNVSTLELGDSALYLCASSPGQANQETQYFGPGTRLLVL.

CDR3 region: CASLNPSTGPSEKLFF. The CDR3 nucleotides read TGTGCCAGCCTTAATCCATCGACAGGACCAAGTGAAAAACTGTTTTTT. The V and J genes are TRBV28 and TRBJ1-4; D might be TRBD1 (6 bases). This CDR3 is built from 16 residues. Per germline, CDR1 MDHEN and CDR2 SYDVKM. V lost 8 bases and J 7 bases, leaving 23 bases between the germline ends.

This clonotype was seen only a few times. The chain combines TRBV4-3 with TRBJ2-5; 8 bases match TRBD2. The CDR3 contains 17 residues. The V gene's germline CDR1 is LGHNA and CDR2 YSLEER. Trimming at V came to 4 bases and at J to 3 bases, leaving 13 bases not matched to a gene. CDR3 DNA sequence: TGCGCCAGCAGCCGGACCGGTTTTGGGACTAGTGAAGAGACCCAGTACTTC. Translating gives CASSRTGFGTSEETQYF.

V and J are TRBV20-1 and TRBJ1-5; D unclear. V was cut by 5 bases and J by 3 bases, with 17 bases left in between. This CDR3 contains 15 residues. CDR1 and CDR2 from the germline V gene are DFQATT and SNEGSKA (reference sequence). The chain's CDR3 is CSALPSGPYNQPQHF. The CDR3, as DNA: TGCAGTGCTCTCCCCTCGGGCCCGTACAATCAGCCCCAGCATTTT.